This is a list of T cell receptor beta chains from one sample in a study of shared clonotypes between healthy human individuals. Profiled with immunoSEQ multiplex PCR; TCRdb holds only in-frame clones, not every one. This sample has 550,000 to 800,000 clones, with over 65% found just once. The sequencing sample was made of memory CD4+ T cells sorted from blood. These TCRs come from a woman aged 25 to 39 in good health. Both conserved end residues are trimmed from each CDR3.

>TRBV7-2|TRBJ2-7
ASSSASGTTYEQY
>TRBV5-1|TRBJ2-5
ASSLTSGLQETQY
>TRBV7-9|TRBJ2-3
ASSLGLAGVGITDTQY
>TRBV6-6|TRBJ2-2
ASSPDRDTGELF
>TRBV19|TRBJ1-4
ASSIQGVGEKLF
>TRBV7-6|TRBJ2-1
ASSSVRGSYNEQF
>TRBV6-6|TRBJ1-2
ASRAGQGFGYT
>TRBV28|TRBJ1-2
ASSLQGLGYT
>TRBV18|TRBJ2-3
ASSPLAGSTDTQY
>TRBV29-1|TRBJ2-1
SAERDPAYNEQF
>TRBV27|TRBJ2-7
ASKGLALGSYEQY
>TRBV27|TRBJ2-3
ASSFRDRGPGTQY
>TRBV29-1|TRBJ2-3
SVDGTGIRTDTQY
>TRBV7-9|TRBJ2-2
ASRIAGPGELF
>TRBV7-3|TRBJ2-5
ASSSQGGETQY
>TRBV7-2|TRBJ2-2
ASSLDSSSTGELF
>TRBV28|TRBJ2-7
ASSRYGSYEQY
>TRBV29-1|TRBJ1-1
SVEGQGDTEAF
>TRBV5-1|TRBJ2-6
ASSPPGANVLT
>TRBV4-1|TRBJ1-2
ASSHQTWQGVDGYT
>TRBV19|TRBJ2-7
ASRNTGTGPYEQY
>TRBV6-5|TRBJ2-3
ATSGGTDTQY
>TRBV6-6|TRBJ1-5
ASSYPDRHSNQPQH
>TRBV7-9|TRBJ2-3
ASSPRELRTDTQY
>TRBV5-4|TRBJ2-3
ASSLDSTNTQY
>TRBV6-1|TRBJ1-5
ASSAVYSNQPQH
>TRBV28|TRBJ2-5
ASSLYSVKTQY
>TRBV30|TRBJ2-7
AWSVGHGGDLQY
>TRBV29-1|TRBJ2-3
SVLQGTDTQY
>TRBV27|TRBJ1-5
ASTLVRGGQPQH
>TRBV11-2|TRBJ2-7
ASSFGQVYYEQY
>TRBV6-1|TRBJ1-1
ASSEMVRIGGAF
>TRBV20-1|TRBJ2-3
SAPGTSGN
>TRBV27|TRBJ2-3
ASSSSGRGTDTQY
>TRBV10-2|TRBJ2-2
AGSRTSGNTGELF
>TRBV15|TRBJ2-2
ATSRGSIHTNTGELF
>TRBV5-1|TRBJ2-7
ASSLTGAAYEQY
>TRBV9|TRBJ2-1
ASSARVNDEQF
>TRBV15|TRBJ2-7
ATSRDLGGGYEQY
>TRBV5-1|TRBJ2-5
ASSSGRGQETQY
>TRBV19|TRBJ2-3
ASRQGVTDTQY
>TRBV7-6|TRBJ2-3
ASSSQGGPSPDTQY
>TRBV4-1|TRBJ1-1
ASSPSERDKGTLRATEAF
>TRBV18|TRBJ2-1
ASSPQGDRIYNEQF
>TRBV7-9|TRBJ1-1
ASSLAQGWTEAF
>TRBV7-9|TRBJ2-1
ASSLVLAGGDEQF
>TRBV7-9|TRBJ1-1
ASSYQGDTEAF
>TRBV11-2|TRBJ2-7
ASSATSGASSYEQY